This T cell receptor beta chain originates from a study of shared clonotypes between healthy human individuals. Method: immunoSEQ multiplex PCR; TCRdb's copy keeps in-frame clones and lacks some. Here the sample spans 2,500,000 or so clones, approximately 94% being singletons. This receptor was identified in a man younger than 35 in good health. Some clones in this sample may be carry-over from other donors' samples. Sequencing was carried out using naive CD4+ T cells from PBMCs. Sample subset: CD45RA+ positively selected.

CDR3 DNA sequence: TGTGCCAGCAGTTTTCATGGGACCTCTGGGGCCAACGTCCTGACTTTC. Amino acid sequence: CASSFHGTSGANVLTF. This chain connects TRBV27 to TRBJ2-6, with D perhaps matching TRBD1 or TRBD2 (5 bases each). Germline CDR1 MNHEY, CDR2 SMNVEV (reference sequence). The CDR3 spans 16 residues. The V gene lost 3 bases and the J gene lost 0 bases, with 9 bases spanning the gap.